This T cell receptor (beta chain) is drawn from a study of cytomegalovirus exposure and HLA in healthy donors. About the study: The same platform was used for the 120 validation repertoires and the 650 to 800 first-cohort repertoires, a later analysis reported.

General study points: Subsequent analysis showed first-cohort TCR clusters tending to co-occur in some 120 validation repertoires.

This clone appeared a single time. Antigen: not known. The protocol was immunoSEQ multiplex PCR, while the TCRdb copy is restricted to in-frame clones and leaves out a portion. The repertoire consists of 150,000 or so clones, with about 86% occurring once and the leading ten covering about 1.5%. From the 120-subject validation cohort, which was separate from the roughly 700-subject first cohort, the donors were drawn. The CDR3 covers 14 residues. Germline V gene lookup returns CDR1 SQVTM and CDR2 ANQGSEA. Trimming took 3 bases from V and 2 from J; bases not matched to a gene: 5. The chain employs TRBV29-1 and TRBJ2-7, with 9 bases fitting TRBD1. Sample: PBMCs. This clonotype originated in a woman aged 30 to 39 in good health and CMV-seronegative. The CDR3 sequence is CSVETGQGAYEQYF. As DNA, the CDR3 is TGCAGCGTTGAGACGGGACAGGGAGCCTACGAGCAGTACTTC.